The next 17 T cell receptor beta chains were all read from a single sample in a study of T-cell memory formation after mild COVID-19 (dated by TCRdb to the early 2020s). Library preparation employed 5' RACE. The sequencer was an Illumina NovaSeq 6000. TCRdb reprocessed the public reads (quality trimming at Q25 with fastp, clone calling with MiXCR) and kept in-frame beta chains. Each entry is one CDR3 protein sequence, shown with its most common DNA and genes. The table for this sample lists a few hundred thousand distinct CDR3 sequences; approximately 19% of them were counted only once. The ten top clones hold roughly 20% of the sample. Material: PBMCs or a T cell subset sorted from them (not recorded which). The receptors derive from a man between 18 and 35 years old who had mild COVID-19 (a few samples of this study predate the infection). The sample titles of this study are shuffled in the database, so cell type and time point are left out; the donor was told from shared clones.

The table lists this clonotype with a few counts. CDR3 sequence reads: CASSYSRGQDYNEQFF. The CDR3 nucleotides are TGTGCCAGCAGTTACTCGAGAGGACAGGACTACAATGAGCAGTTCTTC. The chain links TRBV6-2 or TRBV6-3 to TRBJ2-1, with 7 bases that match TRBD1. The CDR3 spans 16 residues. Germline values: CDR1 MNHEY, CDR2 SVGEGT. Unmatched junction bases numbered 5, after V lost 0 bases and J lost 3 bases.

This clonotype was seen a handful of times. This CDR3 reads CASSVVAGTTEAFF. The CDR3 coding sequence is TGTGCCAGCAGCGTAGTGGCAGGGACCACTGAAGCTTTCTTT. V and J are TRBV9 and TRBJ1-1; perhaps TRBD1 as D (5 bases). Germline lookup yields CDR1 SGDLS and CDR2 YYNGEE. The CDR3 is 14 amino acids. V was clipped by 0 bases and J by 4 bases, with 10 bases between them.

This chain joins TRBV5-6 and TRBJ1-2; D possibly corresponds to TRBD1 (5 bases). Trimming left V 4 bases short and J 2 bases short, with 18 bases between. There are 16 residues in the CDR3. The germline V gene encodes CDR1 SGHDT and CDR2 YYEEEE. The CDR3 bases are TGTGCCAGCAGCCTCCTCGCCCGGGACCTAAACTATGGCTACACCTTC. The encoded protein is CASSLLARDLNYGYTF. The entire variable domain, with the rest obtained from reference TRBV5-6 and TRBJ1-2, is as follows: DAGVTQSPTHLIKTRGQQVTLRCSPKSGHDTVSWYQQALGQGPQFIFQYYEEEERQRGNFPDRFSGHQFPNYSSELNVNALLLGDSALYLCASSLLARDLNYGYTFGSGTRLTVV.

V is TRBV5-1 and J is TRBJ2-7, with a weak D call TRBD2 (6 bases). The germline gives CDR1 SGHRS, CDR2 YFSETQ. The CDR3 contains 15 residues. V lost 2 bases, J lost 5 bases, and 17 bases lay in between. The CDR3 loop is CASSLTGRGGHEQYF. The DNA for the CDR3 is TGCGCCAGCAGCTTAACGGGACGGGGAGGACACGAGCAGTACTTC.

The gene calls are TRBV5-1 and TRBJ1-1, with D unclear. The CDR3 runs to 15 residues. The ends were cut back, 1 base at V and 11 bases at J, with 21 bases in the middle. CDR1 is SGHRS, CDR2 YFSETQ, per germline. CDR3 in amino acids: CASSLSLGRESRAFF. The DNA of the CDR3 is TGCGCCAGCAGCTTGAGCCTAGGACGGGAGAGTAGGGCTTTCTTT.

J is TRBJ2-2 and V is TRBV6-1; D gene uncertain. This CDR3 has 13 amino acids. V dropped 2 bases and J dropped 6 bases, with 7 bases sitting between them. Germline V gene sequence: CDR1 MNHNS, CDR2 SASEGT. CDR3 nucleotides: TGTGCCAGCAGTGAATTGCCATCCGGGGAGCTGTTTTTT. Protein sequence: CASSELPSGELFF.

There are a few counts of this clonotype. Here the CDR3 reads CASSLGAGADTQYF. The CDR3 DNA follows: TGCGCCAGCAGCCTTGGGGCGGGGGCAGATACGCAGTATTTT. This chain links TRBV4-3 with TRBJ2-3; 7 bases match TRBD2. Trimming took 4 bases from V and 4 from J; bases not matched to a gene: 5. There are 14 residues in the CDR3. Germline CDR1 and CDR2: LGHNA and YSLEER.

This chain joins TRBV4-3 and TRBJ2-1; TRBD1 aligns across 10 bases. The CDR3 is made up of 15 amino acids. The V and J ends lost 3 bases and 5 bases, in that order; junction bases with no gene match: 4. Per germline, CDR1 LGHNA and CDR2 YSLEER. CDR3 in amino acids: CASSHGTGVNNEQFF. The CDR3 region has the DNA TGCGCCAGCAGCCATGGGACAGGGGTGAACAATGAGCAGTTCTTC.

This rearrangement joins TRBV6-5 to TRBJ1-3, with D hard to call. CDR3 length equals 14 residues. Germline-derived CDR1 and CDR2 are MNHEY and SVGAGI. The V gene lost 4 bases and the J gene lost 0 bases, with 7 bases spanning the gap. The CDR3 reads CASSSLLSGNTIYF. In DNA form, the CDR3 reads TGTGCCAGCAGTTCCCTACTCTCTGGAAACACCATATATTTT.

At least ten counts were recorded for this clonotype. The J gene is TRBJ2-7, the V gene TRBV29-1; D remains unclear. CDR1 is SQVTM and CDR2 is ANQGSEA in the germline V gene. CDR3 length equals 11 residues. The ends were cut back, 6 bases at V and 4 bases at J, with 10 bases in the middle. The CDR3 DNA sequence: TGCAGCGTCCGGAGTCGGTACGAGCAGTACTTC. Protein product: CSVRSRYEQYF.

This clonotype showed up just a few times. The CDR3: CATSRGRGTGNSPLHF. The CDR3 coding sequence is TGTGCCACCAGCAGAGGCAGGGGGACGGGTAATTCACCCCTCCACTTT. V gene TRBV15 combines with J gene TRBJ1-6; 7 positions agree with TRBD1. Germline V gives CDR1 LNHNV, CDR2 YYDKDF (reference sequence). Unmatched junction bases numbered 6, after V lost 1 base and J lost 6 bases. CDR3 length: 16 residues. Filled out from reference TRBV15 and TRBJ1-6, the complete variable domain reads DAMVIQNPRYQVTQFGKPVTLSCSQTLNHNVMYWYQQKSSQAPKLLFHYYDKDFNNEADTPDNFQSRRPNTSFCFLDIRSPGLGDTAMYLCATSRGRGTGNSPLHFGNGTRLTVT.

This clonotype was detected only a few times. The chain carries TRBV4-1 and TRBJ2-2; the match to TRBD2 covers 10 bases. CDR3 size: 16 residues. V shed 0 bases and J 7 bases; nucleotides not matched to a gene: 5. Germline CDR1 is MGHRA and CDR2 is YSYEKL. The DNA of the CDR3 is TGCGCCAGCAGCCAAGAGCCTAGCGGGGGAAGCGGGGAGCTGTTTTTT. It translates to CASSQEPSGGSGELFF.

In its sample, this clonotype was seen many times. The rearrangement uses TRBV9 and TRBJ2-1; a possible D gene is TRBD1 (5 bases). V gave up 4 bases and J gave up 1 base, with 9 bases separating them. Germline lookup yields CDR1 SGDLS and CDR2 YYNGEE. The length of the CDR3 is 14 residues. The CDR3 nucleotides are TGTGCCAGCAGCCTGACAGCATCCTACAATGAGCAGTTCTTC. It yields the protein CASSLTASYNEQFF.

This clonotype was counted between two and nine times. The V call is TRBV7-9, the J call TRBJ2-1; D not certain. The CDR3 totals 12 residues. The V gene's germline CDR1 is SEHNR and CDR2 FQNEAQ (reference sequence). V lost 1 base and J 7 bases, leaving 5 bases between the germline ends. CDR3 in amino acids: CASSLGKNEQFF. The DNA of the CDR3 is TGTGCCAGCAGCTTAGGGAAGAATGAGCAGTTCTTC.

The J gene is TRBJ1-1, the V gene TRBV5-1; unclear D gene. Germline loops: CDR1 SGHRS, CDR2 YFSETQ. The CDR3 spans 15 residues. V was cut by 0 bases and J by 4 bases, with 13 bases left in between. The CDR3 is CASSLAVDPGTEAFF. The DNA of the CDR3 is TGCGCCAGCAGCTTGGCCGTGGATCCCGGCACTGAAGCTTTCTTT.

CDR3 nucleotide sequence: TGTGCCAGCAGTCCAGAGGGCGGGAAGCAGTACTTC. This gives the protein CASSPEGGKQYF. This chain joins TRBV5-4 and TRBJ2-7; D might be TRBD2 (6 bases). V lost 5 bases and J 8 bases, leaving 14 bases between the germline ends. The CDR3 consists of 12 residues. Germline CDR1 SGHNT, CDR2 YYREEE (reference sequence).

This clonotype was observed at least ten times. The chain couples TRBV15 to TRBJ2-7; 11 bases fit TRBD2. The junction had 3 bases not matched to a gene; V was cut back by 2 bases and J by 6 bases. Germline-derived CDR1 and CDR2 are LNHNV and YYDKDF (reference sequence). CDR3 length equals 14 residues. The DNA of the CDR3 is TGTGCCACCAGCAGATTAGCGGGGGGGCGCGAGCAGTACTTC. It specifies CATSRLAGGREQYF. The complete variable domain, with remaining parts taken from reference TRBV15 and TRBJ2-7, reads DAMVIQNPRYQVTQFGKPVTLSCSQTLNHNVMYWYQQKSSQAPKLLFHYYDKDFNNEADTPDNFQSRRPNTSFCFLDIRSPGLGDTAMYLCATSRLAGGREQYFGPGTRLTVT.